This entry describes one T cell receptor (beta chain). The data originate from a study of blood T cell repertoires in COVID-19. Study-level background: The origin of the acute and convalescent COVID-19 samples was the United States, Italy and Spain.

Germline-derived CDR1 and CDR2 are MGHRA and YSYEKL. This CDR3 region has 14 residues. V lost 3 bases, J lost 5 bases, and 13 bases lay in between. In the original analysis: Reference gene primer amplification in the assay estimated nucleated cell counts. Profiled with immunoSEQ multiplex PCR; TCRdb holds only in-frame clones, not every one. V, J and clone size are those of that table, while D and trimming were read from the DNA. The repertoire consists of roughly 220,000 clones, with roughly 79% occurring once and the leading ten covering 6.5% to 9%. V is TRBV4-1 and J is TRBJ1-1; no reliable D call. The TCR comes from a woman older than 75 with COVID-19, enrolled during active disease. The specimen was peripheral blood. In DNA, the CDR3 is TGCGCCAGCAGCCACCCCTACCGTGGTACTGAAGCTTTCTTT. Translation: CASSHPYRGTEAFF.